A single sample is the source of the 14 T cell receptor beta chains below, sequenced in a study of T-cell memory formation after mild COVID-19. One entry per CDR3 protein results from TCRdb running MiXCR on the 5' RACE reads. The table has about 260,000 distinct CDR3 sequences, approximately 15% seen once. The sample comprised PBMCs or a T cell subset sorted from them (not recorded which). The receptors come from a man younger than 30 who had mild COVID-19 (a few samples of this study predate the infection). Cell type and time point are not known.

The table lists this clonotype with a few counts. CDR3 sequence: CASRPRPTRPGSYNEQFF. The CDR3 DNA follows: TGTGCCAGCAGACCTCGCCCTACTCGACCCGGCTCCTACAATGAGCAGTTCTTC. The rearrangement uses TRBV27 and TRBJ2-1, with D hard to call. The length of the CDR3 is 18 residues. CDR1 is MNHEY, CDR2 SMNVEV, per germline (reference sequence). V gave up 6 bases and J gave up 0 bases, with 21 bases separating them.

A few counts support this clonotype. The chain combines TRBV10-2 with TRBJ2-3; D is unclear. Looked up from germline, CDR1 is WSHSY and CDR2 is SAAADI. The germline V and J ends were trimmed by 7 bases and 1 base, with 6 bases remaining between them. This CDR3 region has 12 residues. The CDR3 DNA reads TGCGCCAGCAAAGAGCGCACAGATACGCAGTATTTT. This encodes CASKERTDTQYF.

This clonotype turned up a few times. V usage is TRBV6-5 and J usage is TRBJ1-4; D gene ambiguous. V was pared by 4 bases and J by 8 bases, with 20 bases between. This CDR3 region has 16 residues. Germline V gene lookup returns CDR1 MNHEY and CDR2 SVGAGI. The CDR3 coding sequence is TGTGCCAGCAGTTTCCTACGGCCCTCCCTACGAGAAAAACTGTTTTTT. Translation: CASSFLRPSLREKLFF.

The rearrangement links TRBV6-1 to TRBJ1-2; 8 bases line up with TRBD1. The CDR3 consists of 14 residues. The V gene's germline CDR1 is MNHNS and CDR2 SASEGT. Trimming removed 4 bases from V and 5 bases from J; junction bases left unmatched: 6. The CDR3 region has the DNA TGTGCCAGCAGTGTAGCGACAGGGGAATATGGCTACACCTTC. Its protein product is CASSVATGEYGYTF.

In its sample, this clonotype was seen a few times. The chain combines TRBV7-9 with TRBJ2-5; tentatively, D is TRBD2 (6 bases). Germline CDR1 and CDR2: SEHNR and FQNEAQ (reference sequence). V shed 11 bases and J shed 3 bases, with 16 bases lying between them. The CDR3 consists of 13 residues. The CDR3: CAANPWREETQYF. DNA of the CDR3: TGTGCCGCGAATCCTTGGAGGGAAGAGACCCAGTACTTC. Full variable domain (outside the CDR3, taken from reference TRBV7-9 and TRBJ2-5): DTGVSQNPRHKITKRGQNVTFRCDPISEHNRLYWYRQTLGQGPEFLTYFQNEAQLEKSRLLSDRFSAERPKGSFSTLEIQRTEQGDSAMYLCAANPWREETQYFGPGTRLLVL.

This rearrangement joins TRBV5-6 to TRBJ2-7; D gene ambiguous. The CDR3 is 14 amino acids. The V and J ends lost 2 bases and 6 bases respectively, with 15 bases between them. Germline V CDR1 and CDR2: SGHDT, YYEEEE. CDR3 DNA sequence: TGTGCCAGCAGCTTTAGGGTAACCTTGCGCGAGCAGTACTTC. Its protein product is CASSFRVTLREQYF.

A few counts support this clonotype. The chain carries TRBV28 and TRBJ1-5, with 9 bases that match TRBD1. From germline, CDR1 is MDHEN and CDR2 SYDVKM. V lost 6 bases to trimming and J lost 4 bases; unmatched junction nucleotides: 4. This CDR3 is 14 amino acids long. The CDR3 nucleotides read TGTGCCAGCAGAGCACAGGGGGCAAATCAGCCCCAGCATTTT. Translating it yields CASRAQGANQPQHF.

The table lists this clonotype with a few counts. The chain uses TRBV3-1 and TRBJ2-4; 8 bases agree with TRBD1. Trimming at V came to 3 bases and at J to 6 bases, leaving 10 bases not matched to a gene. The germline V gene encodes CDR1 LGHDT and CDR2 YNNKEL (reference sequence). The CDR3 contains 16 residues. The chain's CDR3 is CASSHQRTGFGNIQYF. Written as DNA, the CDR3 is TGTGCCAGCAGCCATCAACGGACAGGGTTCGGAAACATTCAGTACTTC.

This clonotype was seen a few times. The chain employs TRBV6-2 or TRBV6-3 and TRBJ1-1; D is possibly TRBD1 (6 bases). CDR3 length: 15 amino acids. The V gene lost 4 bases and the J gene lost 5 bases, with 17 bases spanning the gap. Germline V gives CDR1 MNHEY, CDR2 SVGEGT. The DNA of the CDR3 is TGTGCCAGCAGTTCCTCCAGGGGAGGCGGAACTGAAGCTTTCTTT. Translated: CASSSSRGGGTEAFF.

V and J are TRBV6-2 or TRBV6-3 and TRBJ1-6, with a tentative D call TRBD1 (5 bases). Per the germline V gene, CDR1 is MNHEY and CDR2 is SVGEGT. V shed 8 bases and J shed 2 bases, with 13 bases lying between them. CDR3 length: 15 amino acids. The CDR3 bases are TGTGCCAGCCGAGCTTCGACAGCCTATAATTCACCCCTCCACTTT. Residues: CASRASTAYNSPLHF.

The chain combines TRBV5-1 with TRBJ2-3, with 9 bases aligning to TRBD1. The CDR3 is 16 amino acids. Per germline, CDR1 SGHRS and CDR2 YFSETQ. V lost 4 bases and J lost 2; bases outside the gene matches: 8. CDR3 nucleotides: TGCGCCAGCAGCAAATTCGGGACAGGGCCCACAGATACGCAGTATTTT. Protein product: CASSKFGTGPTDTQYF.

DNA of the CDR3: TGCGCCAGCAGCACCGGGACAACCGGCGCAGAGACCCAGTACTTC. Translating it yields CASSTGTTGAETQYF. The rearrangement uses TRBV5-1 and TRBJ2-5; D may be TRBD1 (6 bases). Between the trimmed V and J ends, which lost 4 bases and 4 bases, there was a span of 17 bases. CDR1 SGHRS and CDR2 YFSETQ come from the germline V gene. The CDR3 spans 15 residues.

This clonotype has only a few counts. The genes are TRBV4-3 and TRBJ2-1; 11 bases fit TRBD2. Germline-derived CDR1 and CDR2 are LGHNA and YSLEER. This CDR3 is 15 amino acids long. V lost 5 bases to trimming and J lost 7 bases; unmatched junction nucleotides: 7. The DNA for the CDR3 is TGCGCCAGCAGCAACCGACTAGCGGGGATGAATGAGCAGTTCTTC. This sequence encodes CASSNRLAGMNEQFF.

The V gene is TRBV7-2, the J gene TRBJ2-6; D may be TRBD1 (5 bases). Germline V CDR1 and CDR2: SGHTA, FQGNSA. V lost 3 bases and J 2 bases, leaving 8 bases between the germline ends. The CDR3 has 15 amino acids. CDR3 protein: CASSLWGAGANVLTF. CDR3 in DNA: TGTGCCAGCAGCTTGTGGGGCGCTGGGGCCAACGTCCTGACTTTC.